A selection of T cell receptor beta chains follows, all from one sample in a study of blood T cell repertoires in COVID-19. Here immunoSEQ multiplex PCR was the method, and the copy in TCRdb shows in-frame clones only, minus some. This table has 150,000 to 200,000 clones, over 75% appearing once. The sample was peripheral blood. The source is a person aged 65 to 79 with COVID-19, enrolled during active disease. Both conserved end residues are part of each CDR3. Fields, in order: CDR3 DNA, CDR3 protein, V gene, clone size, D gene, J gene. A D gene is named only where the DNA matches it firmly. Expanded clones get a size class; other rows say once, few or many, or leave the size out.

TGTGCCAGCAGTTTCGGGACAGGATTCGATCAGCCCCAGCATTTT	CASSFGTGFDQPQHF	TRBV27	.	TRBD1	TRBJ1-5
TGTGCCATCAGTGAGTCGACGGGGGGAGCCAGCGGCTACACCTTC	CAISESTGGASGYTF	TRBV10-3	.	.	TRBJ1-2
TGTGCCAGCAGCTTGGCGGGTCCAATCTACGAGCAGTACTTC	CASSLAGPIYEQYF	TRBV7-8	.	.	TRBJ2-7
TGTGCCAGTAGGACAGGACTAGCGGGAGCTTACGAGCAGTACTTC	CASRTGLAGAYEQYF	TRBV19	once	TRBD2	TRBJ2-7
TGTGCCAGCAGCGCCCTAGCGGGGGACGGAGAGACCCAGTACTTC	CASSALAGDGETQYF	TRBV7-8	.	TRBD2	TRBJ2-5
TGTGCCAGCAGTCCGACGGGGAGTTCTTATGGCTACACCTTC	CASSPTGSSYGYTF	TRBV28	.	.	TRBJ1-2
TGCGCCAGCAGCCAAGGAGGAGTCGAGCGAGAAAAACTGTTTTTT	CASSQGGVEREKLFF	TRBV4-1	few	.	TRBJ1-4
TGCGCCAGCAGCCGAGGGGACAGGGCGAACACTGAAGCTTTCTTT	CASSRGDRANTEAFF	TRBV4-3	.	TRBD1	TRBJ1-1
TGTGCCGGCGGGGAGGCCTATAATTCACCCCTCCACTTT	CAGGEAYNSPLHF	TRBV30	once	.	TRBJ1-6
TGTGCCAGCAGTGAAGGTTTGGGGGCCACTGAAGCTTTCTTT	CASSEGLGATEAFF	TRBV25-1	few	.	TRBJ1-1
TGTGCCAGCAGTTACGGGAGGGGGACTCAGAACACTGAAGCTTTCTTT	CASSYGRGTQNTEAFF	TRBV6-2/TRBV6-3	.	.	TRBJ1-1
TGTGCCAGCAGTTACTCAGGACAGGGGGGTCAGCCCCAGCATTTT	CASSYSGQGGQPQHF	TRBV6-5	.	TRBD1	TRBJ1-5
TGCGCCAGCAGCTTGGGACCGGAGGGTGTACGCGAGCAGTACTTC	CASSLGPEGVREQYF	TRBV5-1	once	.	TRBJ2-7
TGCGCCAGCAGCGTCTCTAGCACAGATACGCAGTATTTT	CASSVSSTDTQYF	TRBV5-1	.	.	TRBJ2-3
TGTGCCAGTAGTAACCGGGACACAAGCACCGGGGAGCTGTTTTTT	CASSNRDTSTGELFF	TRBV19	once	.	TRBJ2-2
TGTGCCACTCGGCAGGGGTACGGTACCGGGGAGCTGTTTTTT	CATRQGYGTGELFF	TRBV15	.	.	TRBJ2-2
TGTGCCAGCAAGACTAGCGGGAGCCCAAATGAGCAGTTCTTC	CASKTSGSPNEQFF	TRBV2	.	TRBD2	TRBJ2-1
TGCGCCAGCAGCCACGGGACAGGGTTTATGAACACTGAAGCTTTCTTT	CASSHGTGFMNTEAFF	TRBV5-1	.	TRBD1	TRBJ1-1
TGCGCCAGCAGCATACAGGGGGCTGCTAATGAAAAACTGTTTTTT	CASSIQGAANEKLFF	TRBV5-1	.	TRBD1	TRBJ1-4
TGCGCCAGCAGCCCCACCGGGTCCACAGATACGCAGTATTTT	CASSPTGSTDTQYF	TRBV5-1	.	.	TRBJ2-3
TGTGCCAGCAGAGCGACAGTCCTGCCAATTGCAACTAATGAAAAACTGTTTTTT	CASRATVLPIATNEKLFF	TRBV2	.	.	TRBJ1-4
TGTGCCATCAGTCGCGGGGGCTCCTATAATTCACCCCTCCACTTT	CAISRGGSYNSPLHF	TRBV10-3	.	.	TRBJ1-6
TGTGCCAGTAGTACGACAGGGAGATCGACGATAGGCACTGAAGCTTTCTTT	CASSTTGRSTIGTEAFF	TRBV19	.	TRBD1	TRBJ1-1
TGTGCCAGCAGTTCCTACGGGACTAGCGGTTCCACCGGGGAGCTGTTTTTT	CASSSYGTSGSTGELFF	TRBV6-2/TRBV6-3	.	TRBD2	TRBJ2-2
TGCGCCAGCAGCTTGTCCACTCAAACCTACAATGAGCAGTTCTTC	CASSLSTQTYNEQFF	TRBV5-1	.	.	TRBJ2-1
TGTGCCAGCAGATCTGAAACTGGCCTGATGGCGGTTCTAGGCCCGAACTATGGCTACACCTTC	CASRSETGLMAVLGPNYGYTF	TRBV2	few	.	TRBJ1-2
TGTGCCAGCACCCCTGACAGGGGTTCACCCCTCCACTTT	CASTPDRGSPLHF	TRBV28	once	TRBD1	TRBJ1-6
TGTGCCTGGAGTGTACCGCAGTTGCGGGAGCGGGATGAGCAGTTCTTC	CAWSVPQLRERDEQFF	TRBV30	.	TRBD2	TRBJ2-1
TGTGCCAGCAGCACTACGGGACAGGGCTACGAGCAGTACTTC	CASSTTGQGYEQYF	TRBV5-6	.	TRBD1	TRBJ2-7
TGTGCCAGCAGCTCCAGCGGGAGGAGGACAGATACGCAGTATTTT	CASSSSGRRTDTQYF	TRBV7-9	.	TRBD2	TRBJ2-3
TGTGCCAGCAGCTTAGAGACAGGTGGGGGTCAGCCCCAGCATTTT	CASSLETGGGQPQHF	TRBV7-2	.	.	TRBJ1-5
TGTGCCAGCAGCCAAAAAACTAGCGGCGACACCGGGGAGCTGTTTTTT	CASSQKTSGDTGELFF	TRBV4-2	once	TRBD2	TRBJ2-2
TGTGCCAGCACCGGGACTAGCGGGGGGCCGGCGGGTGACATTCAGTACTTC	CASTGTSGGPAGDIQYF	TRBV2	.	TRBD2	TRBJ2-4
TGTGCCAGCAGTGAAGGGGCTAGCGGGAGAGATACGCAGTATTTT	CASSEGASGRDTQYF	TRBV6-1	.	TRBD2	TRBJ2-3
TGTGCCAGCAGACCGGGACTAGCGGGAACGGAGACCCAGTACTTC	CASRPGLAGTETQYF	TRBV28	.	TRBD2	TRBJ2-5
TGTGCCAGCAGCTCAGGGCGGGGGCACTCCTACGAGCAGTACTTC	CASSSGRGHSYEQYF	TRBV7-2	.	.	TRBJ2-7
TGCGCCAGCAGCCACAACAGGGGCTCCTACGAGCAGTACTTC	CASSHNRGSYEQYF	TRBV4-1	.	TRBD1	TRBJ2-7
TGCGCCAGCAGCCACGCCCTCTCAGGGACCTACGAGCAGTACTTC	CASSHALSGTYEQYF	TRBV4-1	few	.	TRBJ2-7
TGTGCCAGCAGCTTCACCGGGTCCCACGAGACCCAGTACTTC	CASSFTGSHETQYF	TRBV7-2	.	.	TRBJ2-5